One and the same sample provided the 29 T cell receptor beta chains below, sequenced in a study of T cells after yellow fever vaccination. From the 5' RACE reads, TCRdb called clonotypes with MiXCR, one entry per CDR3 protein. The sample includes 450,000 to 550,000 distinct CDR3 sequences, 21% of them seen just once. Specimen: PBMCs, collected 21 days after the first yellow fever vaccination. Receptors were obtained from a man aged 18 to 30 who received the YFV17D yellow fever vaccine.

This chain uses TRBV4-1 with TRBJ2-2; D is ambiguous. V was clipped by 0 bases and J by 6 bases, with 17 bases between them. The CDR3 runs to 17 residues. Germline V CDR1 and CDR2: MGHRA, YSYEKL. The CDR3 DNA follows: TGCGCCAGCAGCCAAGATCTAGTTAGCCTGTTGGCCGGGGAGCTGTTTTTT. It is translated as CASSQDLVSLLAGELFF.

This chain joins TRBV7-3 and TRBJ2-7; TRBD2 agrees at 10 bases. The germline gives CDR1 SGHTA, CDR2 FQGTGA. The CDR3 runs to 15 residues. J was trimmed by 4 bases and V by 5 bases; bases with no gene match: 8. The CDR3 nucleotides are TGTGCCAGCAGCCAGAGCGGGGGGGCTAGGTACGAGCAGTACTTC. Its translation: CASSQSGGARYEQYF.

This clonotype has only a few counts. The V call is TRBV10-3, the J call TRBJ1-2; a possible D gene is TRBD1 (5 bases). Germline loops: CDR1 ENHRY, CDR2 SYGVKD. V lost 2 bases and J lost 5, with 21 bases in between. The CDR3 totals 17 residues. The CDR3 region is CAISEPGGGSPRYGYTF. The DNA for the CDR3 is TGTGCCATCAGTGAGCCCGGGGGAGGGAGCCCGCGGTATGGCTACACCTTC.

This chain links TRBV5-1 with TRBJ1-3; D gene uncertain. There are 16 residues in the CDR3. The V gene lost 0 bases and the J gene lost 0 bases, with 10 bases spanning the gap. Germline values: CDR1 SGHRS, CDR2 YFSETQ. CDR3 DNA sequence: TGCGCCAGCAGCTTGGATGGCAGCCGCTCTGGAAACACCATATATTTT. It specifies CASSLDGSRSGNTIYF.

In its sample, this clonotype was seen a few times. The chain employs TRBV10-3 and TRBJ2-5, with TRBD2 as a possible D gene (6 bases). The V end lost 10 bases, the J end lost 5 bases, and 17 bases lay between the germline ends. The CDR3 contains 13 residues. The germline V gene has CDR1 ENHRY and CDR2 SYGVKD. This CDR3 reads CATGRPGVETQYF. The CDR3 bases are TGTGCCACGGGACGGCCGGGGGTTGAGACCCAGTACTTC.

As concerns this clonotype: Germline and junction disagree at one end, which may indicate a read error. The chain has TRBV7-9 and TRBJ1-5; 7 bases align to TRBD1. The CDR3 runs 15 residues. Germline V gene sequence: CDR1 SEHNR, CDR2 FQNEAQ (reference sequence). CDR3 protein: CASSLDQGGWQLQHF. In DNA, the CDR3 is TGTGCCAGCAGCTTGGACCAGGGGGGTTGGCAGCTCCAGCATTTT.

In its sample, this clonotype was seen a few times. CDR3 residues: CSAQLPGQGTYEQYF. In DNA, the CDR3 is TGCAGTGCCCAACTTCCGGGACAGGGAACCTACGAGCAGTACTTC. The chain recombines TRBV20-1 with TRBJ2-7; 9 bases match TRBD1. Germline CDR1 and CDR2: DFQATT and SNEGSKA (reference sequence). CDR3 length: 15 amino acids. V was pared by 6 bases and J by 2 bases, with 11 bases of the junction left unmatched.

The chain combines TRBV5-4 with TRBJ2-1, with 11 nucleotides matching TRBD2. Per the germline V gene, CDR1 is SGHNT and CDR2 is YYREEE (reference sequence). CDR3 length: 16 amino acids. Trimming took 1 base from V and 4 from J; bases not matched to a gene: 4. The CDR3 nucleotides read TGTGCCAGCAGCTTGAATAGCGGGGGGGCTTACAATGAGCAGTTCTTC. It yields the protein CASSLNSGGAYNEQFF.

This clonotype was found a few times. The rearrangement uses TRBV6-2 or TRBV6-3 and TRBJ2-7, with TRBD1 as a possible D gene (5 bases). CDR1 and CDR2 from the germline V gene are MNHEY and SVGEGT. V gave up 5 bases and J gave up 2 bases, with 10 bases separating them. The CDR3 contains 13 residues. The CDR3 protein is CASSGAAPYEQYV. The CDR3 DNA follows: TGTGCCAGCAGTGGGGCGGCACCCTACGAGCAGTACGTC.

This clonotype was observed a few times. The chain employs TRBV5-1 and TRBJ2-1, with 7 bases fitting TRBD2. This CDR3 has 16 amino acids. CDR1 is SGHRS, CDR2 YFSETQ, per germline. V shed 2 bases, J shed 4 bases, and the junction held 9 bases outside the gene matches. CDR3 amino acids: CASSFTGASGYNEQFF. The CDR3 DNA reads as TGCGCCAGCAGCTTCACCGGGGCTAGCGGATACAATGAGCAGTTCTTC.

There are many counts of this clonotype. The chain carries TRBV18 and TRBJ1-1; 10 nucleotides agree with TRBD1. The V gene end was trimmed by 5 bases and the J gene end by 5 bases; junction bases not matched to a gene: 8. From germline, CDR1 is KGHSH and CDR2 LQKENI. The CDR3 is made up of 15 amino acids. CDR3 bases: TGTGCCAGCTCAATACTCGGACAGGGGGGAACTGAAGCTTTCTTT. Its translation is CASSILGQGGTEAFF. The full variable domain, rest sourced from reference TRBV18 and TRBJ1-1, is NAGVMQNPRHLVRRRGQEARLRCSPMKGHSHVYWYRQLPEEGLKFMVYLQKENIIDESGMPKERFSAEFPKEGPSILRIQQVVRGDSAAYFCASSILGQGGTEAFFGQGTRLTVV.

The CDR3 protein is CASSFGASNQPQHF. CDR3 in DNA: TGTGCCAGCAGCTTTGGAGCGAGCAATCAGCCCCAGCATTTT. The rearrangement joins TRBV5-5 to TRBJ1-5; no reliable D call. The CDR3 sequence is 14 residues long. Trimming shortened V by 2 bases and J by 1 base, and 7 bases separated the two germline ends. CDR1 is SGHKS, CDR2 YYEKEE, per germline (reference sequence). Filled out from reference TRBV5-5 and TRBJ1-5, the complete variable domain reads DAGVTQSPTHLIKTRGQQVTLRCSPISGHKSVSWYQQVLGQGPQFIFQYYEKEERGRGNFPDRFSARQFPNYSSELNVNALLLGDSALYLCASSFGASNQPQHFGDGTRLSIL.

In this sample, this clonotype turned up a few times. The rearrangement links TRBV3-1 to TRBJ2-3; 9 bases agree with TRBD2. Germline CDR1 and CDR2: LGHDT and YNNKEL (reference sequence). The CDR3 consists of 15 residues. V lost 4 bases and J lost 6; bases outside the gene matches: 8. CDR3 coding DNA: TGTGCCAGCAGCCCTCTAGCGGGGAGTATGGATACGCAGTATTTT. It specifies CASSPLAGSMDTQYF.

The V gene is TRBV3-1, the J gene TRBJ2-7, with 7 bases that match TRBD1. J was trimmed by 5 bases and V by 1 base; bases with no gene match: 5. CDR3 length: 14 amino acids. Germline V gene lookup returns CDR1 LGHDT and CDR2 YNNKEL (reference sequence). The CDR3 spells CASSQAGGFDEQYV. DNA for the CDR3: TGTGCCAGCAGCCAAGCAGGGGGTTTCGACGAGCAGTACGTC.

The chain recombines TRBV5-4 with TRBJ1-3, with D perhaps TRBD1 (6 bases). V shed 4 bases and J shed 2 bases, with 10 bases lying between them. The germline gives CDR1 SGHNT, CDR2 YYREEE (reference sequence). This CDR3 comprises 14 residues. In DNA, the CDR3 is TGTGCCAGCAGCGGAACAGGGCCTGGAAACACCATATATTTT. Protein sequence: CASSGTGPGNTIYF.

The V gene is TRBV15, the J gene TRBJ2-5; D perhaps matches TRBD2 (5 bases). V was trimmed by 7 bases and J by 2 bases, leaving 17 bases between them. This CDR3 spans 15 amino acids. Germline assignment: CDR1 LNHNV and CDR2 YYDKDF (reference sequence). For the CDR3, the DNA is TGTGCCACCACAGCAGAGAGACCGGGACAAGAGACCCAGTACTTC. Protein sequence: CATTAERPGQETQYF.

The V and J genes are TRBV20-1 and TRBJ1-1; D is unresolved. Germline V lookup: CDR1 DFQATT, CDR2 SNEGSKA (reference sequence). The CDR3 contains 12 residues. Trimming took 3 bases from V and 4 from J, leaving 9 bases between them. The CDR3 region has the DNA TGCAGTGCTAGCGTGTCAGTCACTGAAGCTTTCTTT. Protein product: CSASVSVTEAFF.

This clonotype was counted only a few times. This sequence joins TRBV6-2 or TRBV6-3 and TRBJ2-5; D possibly corresponds to TRBD1 (5 bases). Germline CDR1 is MNHEY and CDR2 is SVGEGT. The V gene lost 7 bases and the J gene lost 0 bases, with 15 bases spanning the gap. The CDR3 sequence is 15 residues long. In nucleotides, the CDR3 is TGTGCCAGCAATCCGGTACAGGAGAACCAAGAGACCCAGTACTTC. This codes for CASNPVQENQETQYF.

This clonotype was observed many times. The V and J genes are TRBV7-2 and TRBJ1-2, with 7 positions matching TRBD1. V shed 7 bases and J 8 bases; nucleotides not matched to a gene: 13. Germline loops: CDR1 SGHTA, CDR2 FQGNSA. The CDR3 contains 14 residues. The CDR3 coding sequence is TGTGCCAGCACCCACCGGGACAGCTATAACGGCTACACCTTC. Translation: CASTHRDSYNGYTF.

V usage is TRBV10-3 and J usage is TRBJ2-7; D may be TRBD1 (6 bases). This CDR3 region has 12 residues. The germline V gene has CDR1 ENHRY and CDR2 SYGVKD. With 6 bases removed from V and 5 bases from J, the gap between germline ends came to 11 bases. CDR3 protein: CAIRDRGDEQYF. CDR3 nucleotides: TGTGCCATCAGGGACAGAGGGGACGAGCAGTACTTC.

This rearrangement joins TRBV7-2 to TRBJ1-4; D unclear. V was trimmed by 4 bases and J by 8 bases, leaving 17 bases between them. The CDR3 totals 15 residues. Per germline, CDR1 SGHTA and CDR2 FQGNSA. The CDR3 loop reads CASSSWIRTGEKLFF. In DNA, the CDR3 is TGTGCCAGCAGCTCATGGATAAGGACGGGAGAAAAACTGTTTTTT.

The chain couples TRBV6-1 to TRBJ2-7, with D possibly matching TRBD2 (5 bases). Germline V lookup: CDR1 MNHNS, CDR2 SASEGT. The V gene lost 0 bases and the J gene lost 3 bases, with 6 bases spanning the gap. This CDR3 is 13 amino acids long. The CDR3 DNA sequence: TGTGCCAGCAGTGAAGCGAGGGACTACGAGCAGTACTTC. Protein product: CASSEARDYEQYF.

The chain combines TRBV20-1 with TRBJ2-5; 8 bases match TRBD2. V trimming: 0 bases; J trimming: 4 bases; junction bases outside the gene matches: 1. The CDR3 contains 13 residues. Germline CDR1 reads DFQATT; CDR2 reads SNEGSKA (reference sequence). CDR3 sequence (DNA): TGCAGTGCTAGAGACCGGGGGGGAGAGACCCAGTACTTC. Protein product: CSARDRGGETQYF.

This clonotype was seen a handful of times. V and J are TRBV10-3 and TRBJ1-5; TRBD1 might be the D (5 bases). Trimming removed 6 bases from V and 1 base from J, with 10 bases in between. The CDR3 extends over 14 amino acids. Germline CDR1 ENHRY, CDR2 SYGVKD. CDR3 in amino acids: CAIRGEQSNQPQHF. In nucleotides, the CDR3 is TGTGCCATCAGGGGGGAACAGAGCAATCAGCCCCAGCATTTT.

The chain carries TRBV20-1 and TRBJ1-4, with 8 bases matching TRBD1. CDR1 and CDR2 (germline): DFQATT, SNEGSKA (reference sequence). The V and J ends lost 6 bases and 3 bases, in that order; junction bases with no gene match: 9. The CDR3 runs 15 residues. CDR3 nucleotides: TGCAGTGCGCGGCGTCCGGGACAGGCTAATGAAAAACTGTTTTTT. It encodes CSARRPGQANEKLFF.

V and J are TRBV5-1 and TRBJ2-2; D gene unclear. Germline-derived CDR1 and CDR2 are SGHRS and YFSETQ. This CDR3 is built from 14 residues. V lost 4 bases, J lost 4 bases, and 11 bases lay in between. The CDR3 DNA reads TGCGCCAGCAGCAATAGCCAGAGCACCGGGGAGCTGTTTTTT. Translation: CASSNSQSTGELFF.

This clonotype was counted a few times. The rearrangement uses TRBV5-1 and TRBJ2-1, with 9 bases aligning to TRBD1. The CDR3 contains 18 residues. Germline values: CDR1 SGHRS, CDR2 YFSETQ. The J segment lost 8 bases and the V segment lost 4 bases, leaving 19 bases of the junction unmatched. The CDR3 reads CASSIRTGVPPVGDEQFF. DNA of the CDR3: TGCGCCAGCAGCATAAGGACAGGGGTGCCACCGGTGGGGGATGAGCAGTTCTTC.

The rearrangement links TRBV12-3 or TRBV12-4 to TRBJ2-7, with TRBD1 identical over 10 bases. Unmatched junction bases numbered 3, after V lost 2 bases and J lost 8 bases. The CDR3 totals 13 residues. DNA of the CDR3: TGTGCCAGCAGTTTACGGGACAGGGGTCAGCAGTACGTC. Protein sequence: CASSLRDRGQQYV.

In its sample, this clonotype was seen a few times. The J gene is TRBJ2-7, the V gene TRBV5-6; no clear D. Germline CDR1 SGHDT, CDR2 YYEEEE. Trimming left V 2 bases short and J 6 bases short, with 3 bases between. This CDR3 spans 10 amino acids. The CDR3 loop reads CASSLSEQYF. CDR3 DNA: TGTGCCAGCAGCTTATCCGAGCAGTACTTC.